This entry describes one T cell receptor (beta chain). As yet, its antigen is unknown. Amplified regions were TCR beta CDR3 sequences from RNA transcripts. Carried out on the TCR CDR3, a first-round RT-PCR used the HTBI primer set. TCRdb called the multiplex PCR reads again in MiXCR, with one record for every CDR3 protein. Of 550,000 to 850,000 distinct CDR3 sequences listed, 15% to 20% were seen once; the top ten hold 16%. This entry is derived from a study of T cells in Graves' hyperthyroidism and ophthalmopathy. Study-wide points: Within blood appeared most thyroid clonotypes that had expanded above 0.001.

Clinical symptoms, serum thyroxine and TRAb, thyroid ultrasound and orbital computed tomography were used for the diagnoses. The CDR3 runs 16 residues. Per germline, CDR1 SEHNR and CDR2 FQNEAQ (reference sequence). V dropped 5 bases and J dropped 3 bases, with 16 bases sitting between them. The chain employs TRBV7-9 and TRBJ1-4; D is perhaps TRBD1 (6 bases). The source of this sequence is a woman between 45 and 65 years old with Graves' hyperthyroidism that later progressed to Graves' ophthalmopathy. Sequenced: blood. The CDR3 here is CASSKKTGLANEKLFF. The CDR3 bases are TGTGCCAGCAGCAAAAAAACAGGGTTGGCTAATGAAAAACTGTTTTTT.